The clone carrying this T cell receptor (beta chain) was seen a few times. The antigen remains unidentified. The data are from a study of T cell repertoires in cytomegalovirus infection. TCRdb independently ran MiXCR on the reads; one entry per CDR3 protein. This sample carries more than 200,000 distinct CDR3 sequences, roughly 9.1% of them seen once, and the ten largest clones take about 15%. Findings and caveats of the study: The cumulative frequency of public TCR beta families distinguished individuals who carried CMV together with the relevant HLA.

The receptor was isolated from a human donor in good health (CMV status not recorded). Some clones in this sample may be carry-over from other donors' samples. The sequencing sample was made of PBMCs.

The CDR3: CASSLGTWGGTEAFF. The CDR3 DNA reads as TGCGCCAGCAGCTTGGGGACTTGGGGGGGGACTGAAGCTTTCTTT. V gene TRBV5-1 combines with J gene TRBJ1-1; possibly TRBD1 for D (5 bases). V lost 0 bases and J 5 bases, leaving 14 bases between the germline ends. CDR3 length: 15 amino acids. Germline V gene lookup returns CDR1 SGHRS and CDR2 YFSETQ. Full variable domain (remainder filled in from reference TRBV5-1 and TRBJ1-1): KAGVTQTPRYLIKTRGQQVTLSCSPISGHRSVSWYQQTPGQGLQFLFEYFSETQRNKGNFPGRFSGRQFSNSRSEMNVSTLELGDSALYLCASSLGTWGGTEAFFGQGTRLTVV.